The 5 T cell receptor beta chains below come from one sample, sequenced in a study of T cells in women clearing cervical HPV infection. The repertoire was sequenced with immunoSEQ multiplex PCR; TCRdb's copy has only in-frame clones and lacks some. Recorded for this sample: approximately 30,000 clones. The sample taken for sequencing was blood buffy coat. The receptors derive from a woman between 18 and 70 years old with a cervical HPV16 infection that either progressed to CIN3+ or cleared (not recorded which).

Concerning this clone: Germline and junction disagree at one end, which may indicate a read error. Read coverage stops 3 residues before the CDR3 terminus; the germline J gene supplies the remainder. The chain has TRBV7-7 and TRBJ2-2, with TRBD1 matching 8 bases. The CDR3 covers 15 residues. CDR1 is SSHAT, CDR2 FNYEAQ, per germline (reference sequence). The part of the CDR3 DNA that was read is TGTGCTAGCAGCTTAGGCGGGACAGGATCACAAAAG. It specifies CASSLGGTGSQK. The whole CDR3 protein reads CASSLGGTGSQKLFF.

As concerns this clone: The read halts 3 residues ahead of the CDR3 end, with the missing end drawn from the germline J gene. The chain joins TRBV5-6 to TRBJ1-5; D remains ambiguous. Germline assignment: CDR1 SGHDT and CDR2 YYEEEE. Trimming left V 0 bases short and J 0 bases short, with 7 bases between. CDR3 size: 15 residues. The sequenced CDR3 bases are TGTGCCAGCAGCTTGGAAAGCTATAGCAATCAGCCC. This codes for CASSLESYSNQP. The CDR3 as a whole reads CASSLESYSNQPQHF.

Turning to this clone: The CDR3 extends 3 residues past the end of the read, so its final part is completed from the germline J gene. The gene calls are TRBV11-3 and TRBJ1-1, with no clear D. The CDR3 length is 12 residues. Germline assignment: CDR1 SGHNT and CDR2 YENEEA. The CDR3 DNA, read in part, is TGTGCCAGCAGCTTAGTGGCCAACGGG. Translating it yields CASSLVANG. The CDR3, in full, reads CASSLVANGAFF. The complete variable domain, with remaining parts taken from reference TRBV11-3 and TRBJ1-1, reads EAGVVQSPRYKIIEKKQPVAFWCNPISGHNTLYWYLQNLGQGPELLIRYENEEAVDDSQLPKDRFSAERLKGVDSTLKIQPAELGDSAVYLCASSLVANGAFFGQGTRLTVV.

Of note for this clone: With the read ending 3 residues before the CDR3 end, the germline J gene is used to fill in that end. The chain recombines TRBV7-9 with TRBJ1-2, with TRBD1 matching 10 bases. CDR1 SEHNR and CDR2 FQNEAQ come from the germline V gene (reference sequence). CDR3 length: 15 residues. CDR3 bases read: TGTGCCAGCAGCTTAGTCGGGACAGGGGTACACGAC. It encodes CASSLVGTGVHD. The full CDR3 protein is CASSLVGTGVHDYTF. The whole variable domain, remainder taken from reference TRBV7-9 and TRBJ1-2, is DTGVSQNPRHKITKRGQNVTFRCDPISEHNRLYWYRQTLGQGPEFLTYFQNEAQLEKSRLLSDRFSAERPKGSFSTLEIQRTEQGDSAMYLCASSLVGTGVHDYTFGSGTRLTVV.

Notes on this clone: The read ends 3 residues before the CDR3 terminus; that terminus is restored from the germline J gene. The rearrangement joins TRBV7-3 to TRBJ2-3; TRBD1 or TRBD2 may be the D gene (5 bases each). Germline V gene data show CDR1 as SGHTA and CDR2 as FQGTGA. The length of the CDR3 is 14 residues. CDR3 sequence reads: CASSLRGDQETQYF. The sequenced part of the CDR3 DNA is TGTGCCAGCAGCTTAAGAGGGGATCAAGAGACG.